This entry describes one T cell receptor (beta chain). Germline is not matched at one junction end, which may reflect a read error. Germline CDR1 reads WSHSY; CDR2 reads SAAADI. The CDR3 has 13 amino acids. The data were taken from a study of control samples from healthy donors and cancer patients. Produced via immunoSEQ multiplex PCR; TCRdb's table is partial and in-frame only. The data contain over 200,000 clones, over 70% of them singletons. Sequenced: PBMCs. The V gene is TRBV10-2, the J gene TRBJ2-1; 10 bases fit TRBD1. The source of this sequence is a woman in her sixties or seventies with lung cancer. DNA of the CDR3: TGCGCCATCAGTAGACAGGGGGCAGGTGAGCAGTTCTTC. This sequence encodes CAISRQGAGEQFF.